This T cell receptor (beta chain) was found in a study of shared clonotypes between healthy human individuals (dated by TCRdb to 2019 to 2021). Turning to the overall study: The cohort comprised two women and three men aged 18 to 49 years. Each donor's leukapheresis produced roughly between about 0.9 and 9.5 billion PBMCs. Different laboratories and diverse techniques were used to prepare libraries and sequence TCR repertoires, to increase sequencing depth and limit assay-specific biases. The study deeply sequenced blood TCR repertoires of several healthy adults to estimate repertoire size and the extent of clonotype sharing between individuals. Per donor, three plates each were used for CD4 naive and CD4 memory, two for CD8 naive, and one for CD8 memory.

CD8 naive samples were obtained by positive selection for CCR7 among CD45RO-negative cells, yielding a CD45RA+CCR7+ population from which TemRA cells were excluded. Healthy HIV-negative adults with no recently reported acute infections or vaccinations were included as donors. Every donor was a Caucasian adult living in Nashville, Tennessee, USA. Blood was collected by leukapheresis, and PBMCs were isolated by Ficoll-Histopaque density gradient centrifugation and then cryopreserved in liquid nitrogen vapor phase. Purity and quantity of every magnetically sorted T cell population were checked by analytical flow cytometry. Genomic DNA was isolated from each sorted fraction and quantified by UV absorbance on a Nanodrop 2000c. Results the study describes overall, beyond this receptor: Compared with non-shared clonotypes, the clonotypes found in all four sorted-subset donors had higher generation probabilities. Larger estimated clonotype richness was generally found for naive subsets than for memory subsets. Even with the large sequencing depth, rarefaction of the sorted-subset datasets indicated that sequencing was incomplete. Sampling was restricted to blood, and TCR repertoires in tissues likely differ from the TCR repertoires found in blood. Roughly 5% of naive CD4, 3.5% of naive CD8, about 2.4% of memory CD4, and about 0.4% of memory CD8 clonotypes were shared across several donors. The genetic and exposure-history diversity represented was limited by the small number of donors. Pairwise subsampling indicated that sequencing depth was expected to affect the degree of clonotype sharing among donors.

Using the deep immunoSEQ assay, TCR CDR3 regions were amplified from genomic DNA by multiplex PCR. Extracted genomic DNA from each cell subset was distributed evenly across all wells of several immunoSEQ 96-well plates, and each plate was treated as a replicate. For sorted subsets, around 0.2 ug of genomic DNA, equivalent to around 30,000 T cell genomes, went into each replicate PCR. Purified libraries were quantified with a Qubit 3.0 fluorometer, sized on a Bioanalyzer 2100, and re-quantified with the KAPA Library Quantification kit. A separate single-read 150-cycle Illumina NextSeq 550 flow cell was used to sequence each immunoSEQ 96-well plate. The source study handled its data this way. Because the immunoSEQ output held only junctional sequences and lacked quality scores, the filtering could not match the filtering applied to full-length reads. To assign V/J genes and CDR3, sequences were annotated using PyIR, a Python wrapper for IgBLAST v1.9, with IMGT germline references. Reads were removed for weak V/J assignments (E-value above 1e-6), missing CDR3, stop codons, out-of-frame junctions, or ambiguous translated residues. V3J clonotypes were defined as sequences sharing the same inferred V gene, J gene, and CDR3 amino acid sequence. Percentage overlap between repertoires was computed as shared unique clonotypes divided by the size of the smaller repertoire. Richness of each repertoire was evaluated using RTK rarefaction, the Chao1 estimator, and Recon v2.1 estimates of unobserved clonotypes. Generation probabilities for all TCRbeta clonotypes obtained by the gDNA method from four donors were computed using OLGA. What TCRdb holds here is the immuneACCESS table cut down to in-frame rearrangements. Part of the clones is not present; checked against another copy, under half of the missing clones reflect an unresolved V gene, and the others are unexplained. V, J and clone size are taken as reported in that table, and D and trimming were inferred from the DNA itself. In all, the sample holds approximately 2,200,000 clones, and more than 85% of those were seen once. The ten largest make up under 2% of the sample.

This clone showed up just a few times. There is no known antigen for this receptor. Base qualities are missing; no much larger clone stands one base away. The CDR3 has 12 amino acids, counting the end cysteine and phenylalanine. Of all the DNA, just the CDR3 is kept, 36 bases in frame from base 1. CDR1 KGHSH and CDR2 LQKENI are derived from the germline V gene. V loses 10 bases, J loses 5 bases, and the germline ends lie 14 bases apart. The rearrangement combines TRBV18 with TRBJ1-1; a tentative D match to TRBD1 spans 5 bases. Sequencing was carried out using naive CD8+ T cells from PBMCs. According to the study, the label for this sample's cell subset or site signals: CD45RA+CCR7+. The source of this sequence is a man between 18 and 35 years old in good health. Some clones in this sample may be carry-over from other donors' samples. The DNA sequence reads TGTGCCACCGGCTGGGGGAGGACTGAAGCTTTCTTT. It translates as CATGWGRTEAFF.